These 32 T cell receptor beta chains were sequenced from one sample in a study of T cell responses to AZD1222 COVID-19 vaccine. Some clones are missing from TCRdb's copy, which holds only in-frame ones; the method was immunoSEQ multiplex PCR. The sample holds around 75,000 clones, approximately 90% seen once. Sequenced here: peripheral blood, sampled 28 days after the second dose of the MenACWY control vaccine. These receptors were collected from an adult who received the MenACWY meningococcal vaccine as a control.

The chain links TRBV7-9 to TRBJ1-4; TRBD1 agrees at 12 bases. The CDR3 is 15 residues long. V was clipped by 5 bases and J by 8 bases; unmatched bases: 6. Per germline, CDR1 SEHNR and CDR2 FQNEAQ (reference sequence). CDR3 DNA sequence: TGTGCCAGCAGCCTAGGGGACAGGGGGCACGAAAAACTGTTTTTT. It specifies CASSLGDRGHEKLFF. The full variable domain, in which reference TRBV7-9 and TRBJ1-4 provide the parts outside the CDR3, is DTGVSQNPRHKITKRGQNVTFRCDPISEHNRLYWYRQTLGQGPEFLTYFQNEAQLEKSRLLSDRFSAERPKGSFSTLEIQRTEQGDSAMYLCASSLGDRGHEKLFFGSGTQLSVL.

This clone was seen more than once but under ten times. The chain carries TRBV7-2 and TRBJ1-6; 8 bases are a match to TRBD1. Germline trimming cut 5 bases from V and 11 bases from J; bases unmatched to any gene: 14. This CDR3 has 16 amino acids. Per the germline V gene, CDR1 is SGHTA and CDR2 is FQGNSA. The CDR3 DNA follows: TGTGCCAGCAGCACCCACAGGGGGGGAAGCGCGACACCCCTCCACTTT. Amino acids: CASSTHRGGSATPLHF. The complete variable domain, with remaining parts taken from reference TRBV7-2 and TRBJ1-6, reads GAGVSQSPSNKVTEKGKDVELRCDPISGHTALYWYRQSLGQGLEFLIYFQGNSAPDKSGLPSDRFSAERTGGSVSTLTIQRTQQEDSAVYLCASSTHRGGSATPLHFGNGTRLTVT.

The CDR3 here is CASSPQKQGYPTHF. CDR3 nucleotide sequence: TGTGCCAGCTCACCCCAGAAACAGGGGTACCCTACGCATTTT. The chain carries TRBV18 and TRBJ1-5, with 7 bases lining up with TRBD1. CDR3 length: 14 residues. Germline V lookup: CDR1 KGHSH, CDR2 LQKENI. V dropped 3 bases and J dropped 15; count of bases not matched to a gene: 14. Combining the CDR3 with reference TRBV18 and TRBJ1-5 gives the whole variable domain NAGVMQNPRHLVRRRGQEARLRCSPMKGHSHVYWYRQLPEEGLKFMVYLQKENIIDESGMPKERFSAEFPKEGPSILRIQQVVRGDSAAYFCASSPQKQGYPTHFGDGTRLSIL.

This chain uses TRBV19 with TRBJ2-3; TRBD2 matches 7 bases. The germline gives CDR1 LNHDA, CDR2 SQIVND (reference sequence). CDR3 length: 14 residues. Losses at the gene ends were 10 bases for V and 3 bases for J; bases not matched to a gene: 10. This chain's CDR3 is CAIGRGDRTDTQYF. For the CDR3, the DNA is TGTGCCATCGGACGGGGGGATAGAACAGATACGCAGTATTTT.

This clone came up once. This chain uses TRBV4-1 with TRBJ2-1; either TRBD1 or TRBD2 may supply D (6 bases each). The V gene lost 3 bases and the J gene lost 4 bases, with 19 bases spanning the gap. The CDR3 contains 17 residues. In germline, CDR1 is MGHRA, CDR2 YSYEKL. CDR3 amino acids: CASSQGTSRGPYNEQFF. CDR3 DNA sequence: TGCGCCAGCAGCCAGGGTACCTCCCGGGGGCCTTACAATGAGCAGTTCTTC.

The rearrangement links TRBV28 to TRBJ1-1; no firm D call. The CDR3 has 16 residues. V was trimmed by 3 bases and J by 1 base, leaving 15 bases between them. The V gene's germline CDR1 is MDHEN and CDR2 SYDVKM. CDR3 sequence reads: CASSLLPRPTNTEAFF. In nucleotides, the CDR3 is TGTGCCAGCAGTTTGTTACCCCGCCCTACGAACACTGAAGCTTTCTTT.

V is TRBV9 and J is TRBJ2-2, with 7 nucleotides matching TRBD2. The CDR3 sequence is 13 residues long. The V gene end was trimmed by 4 bases and the J gene end by 10 bases; junction bases not matched to a gene: 7. CDR1 SGDLS and CDR2 YYNGEE come from the germline V gene. The CDR3 loop reads CASSTSRGEELFF. CDR3 nucleotides: TGTGCCAGCAGCACTTCTCGGGGGGAGGAGCTGTTTTTT.

This clone has more than one count but fewer than ten. The chain employs TRBV5-1 and TRBJ1-1; 12 positions match TRBD1. Germline loops: CDR1 SGHRS, CDR2 YFSETQ. The ends lost 4 bases at V and 2 bases at J; junction bases unmatched: 9. The length of the CDR3 is 17 residues. CDR3 sequence: CASSLRGQGAGNTEAFF. The CDR3 DNA sequence: TGCGCCAGCAGCCTCCGGGGACAGGGGGCAGGAAACACTGAAGCTTTCTTT.

The V gene is TRBV11-2, the J gene TRBJ2-6; TRBD1 might be the D (6 bases). The CDR3 contains 19 residues. V lost 1 base, J lost 3 bases, and 19 bases lay in between. Germline CDR1 and CDR2: SGHAT and FQNNGV. For the CDR3, the DNA is TGTGCCAGCAGCTTAGCCCCTCCTCAAACAGGGCTTGGGGCCAACGTCCTGACTTTC. As protein: CASSLAPPQTGLGANVLTF.

This chain links TRBV28 with TRBJ2-1, with 11 bases that match TRBD2. The V segment lost 5 bases and the J segment 5 bases; nucleotides outside the gene matches: 8. Germline V gene data show CDR1 as MDHEN and CDR2 as SYDVKM. This CDR3 contains 16 residues. The CDR3 region is CASSLLTSGVHNEQFF. The CDR3 bases are TGTGCCAGCAGTCTGTTGACTAGCGGGGTCCACAATGAGCAGTTCTTC.

The V gene is TRBV9, the J gene TRBJ2-1; TRBD1 matches 8 bases. J gave up 4 bases and V 2 bases, and 5 bases lay outside the gene matches. There are 15 residues in the CDR3. The germline V gene has CDR1 SGDLS and CDR2 YYNGEE. Here the CDR3 reads CASSVQGAQYNEQFF. As DNA, the CDR3 is TGTGCCAGCAGCGTCCAGGGGGCGCAGTACAATGAGCAGTTCTTC. Full variable domain (rest looked up from reference TRBV9 and TRBJ2-1): DSGVTQTPKHLITATGQRVTLRCSPRSGDLSVYWYQQSLDQGLQFLIQYYNGEERAKGNILERFSAQQFPDLHSELNLSSLELGDSALYFCASSVQGAQYNEQFFGPGTRLTVL.

The V call is TRBV7-2, the J call TRBJ1-1; 10 bases map to TRBD1. Germline V gene lookup returns CDR1 SGHTA and CDR2 FQGNSA. Losses at the gene ends were 8 bases for V and 10 bases for J; bases not matched to a gene: 10. CDR3 size: 13 residues. The CDR3 bases are TGTGCCAGCGAAGGGGACAGGGGAGTAAGAGCTTTCTTT. Its protein is CASEGDRGVRAFF.

The chain recombines TRBV7-6 with TRBJ2-6, with no clear D. V lost 0 bases, J lost 0 bases, and 15 bases lay in between. The CDR3 contains 19 residues. Per germline, CDR1 SGHVS and CDR2 FNYEAQ. The CDR3: CASSLAVEGLDSGANVLTF. CDR3 nucleotide sequence: TGTGCCAGCAGCTTAGCGGTCGAAGGCTTGGACTCTGGGGCCAACGTCCTGACTTTC.

This chain connects TRBV25-1 to TRBJ2-2, with 11 bases lining up with TRBD2. The germline CDR1 and CDR2 sequences are MGHDK and SYGVNS. This CDR3 has 15 residues. V shed 7 bases, J shed 2 bases, and the junction held 3 bases outside the gene matches. CDR3 in amino acids: CASTGTSGNTGELFF. The CDR3, as DNA: TGTGCCAGCACAGGGACTAGCGGCAACACCGGGGAGCTGTTTTTT.

V is TRBV24-1 and J is TRBJ2-2; unclear D gene. The CDR3 length is 16 residues. V gave up 3 bases and J gave up 5 bases, with 15 bases separating them. The V gene's germline CDR1 is KGHDR and CDR2 SFDVKD. The CDR3 region is CATSDPQHLGTGELFF. In nucleotides, the CDR3 is TGTGCCACCAGTGATCCACAGCATCTGGGGACCGGGGAGCTGTTTTTT.

This clone turned up a few times. The chain is built from TRBV5-4 and TRBJ2-3; 9 bases are a match to TRBD1. The V gene end was trimmed by 3 bases and the J gene end by 3 bases; junction bases not matched to a gene: 8. The germline gives CDR1 SGHNT, CDR2 YYREEE (reference sequence). The CDR3 runs 16 residues. CDR3 residues: CASSSRDRVGTDTQYF. CDR3 sequence (DNA): TGTGCCAGCAGCTCACGGGACAGGGTAGGAACAGATACGCAGTATTTT.

The CDR3 sequence: CSAGQDEQFF. Written as DNA, the CDR3 is TGCAGTGCCGGGCAGGATGAGCAGTTCTTC. This chain connects TRBV20-1 to TRBJ2-1, with D unresolved. Per the germline V gene, CDR1 is DFQATT and CDR2 is SNEGSKA (reference sequence). The CDR3 consists of 10 residues. Trimming removed 6 bases from V and 8 bases from J, with 8 bases in between.

This clone was detected only a few times. For the CDR3, the DNA is TGTGCCTGGAGATTTTCCGGAGGCGGTAGGTCTGGCTACACCTTC. Amino acids: CAWRFSGGGRSGYTF. J is TRBJ1-2 and V is TRBV30; D unresolved. Germline lookup yields CDR1 GTSNPN and CDR2 SVGIG (reference sequence). Trimming stripped 3 bases from V and 7 bases from J, with 21 bases between. CDR3 size: 15 residues.

This clone has a single count. The V call is TRBV18, the J call TRBJ1-4; TRBD1 agrees at 7 bases. The CDR3 totals 14 residues. Germline lookup yields CDR1 KGHSH and CDR2 LQKENI. V dropped 3 bases and J dropped 2; count of bases not matched to a gene: 0. The chain's CDR3 is CASSPDRTNEKLFF. DNA of the CDR3: TGTGCCAGCTCACCGGACAGGACTAATGAAAAACTGTTTTTT.

This clone has just a few counts. The chain carries TRBV28 and TRBJ1-2; D is unresolved. This CDR3 has 13 amino acids. Germline V gene sequence: CDR1 MDHEN, CDR2 SYDVKM. The V end was cut by 2 bases, the J end by 7 bases, with 11 bases between. CDR3 sequence (DNA): TGTGCCAGCAGTTTAACGGGTGAGGGTGGCTACACCTTC. This sequence encodes CASSLTGEGGYTF.

The chain has TRBV7-8 and TRBJ1-5; D perhaps matches TRBD1 (6 bases). This CDR3 comprises 16 residues. Germline values: CDR1 SGHVS, CDR2 FQNEAQ. V lost 6 bases to trimming and J lost 0 bases, with 15 bases between them. CDR3 in amino acids: CASSPSRTASNQPQHF. The CDR3 DNA reads as TGTGCCAGCAGTCCCTCTAGGACAGCTAGCAATCAGCCCCAGCATTTT.

The CDR3 DNA sequence: TGTGCCAGCAGACCAGCGAACCCCTCGACCGGGGAGCTGTTTTTT. Protein: CASRPANPSTGELFF. The genes are TRBV6-5 and TRBJ2-2; no definite D call. The CDR3 runs to 15 residues. V was clipped by 6 bases and J by 5 bases, with 16 bases between them. Looked up from germline, CDR1 is MNHEY and CDR2 is SVGAGI.

The chain carries TRBV3-1 (or the pseudogene TRBV3-2) and TRBJ2-7, with no clear D. V was trimmed by 0 bases and J by 6 bases, leaving 9 bases between them. Germline CDR1 LGHDT, CDR2 YNNKEL (reference sequence). This CDR3 contains 13 residues. Here the CDR3 DNA reads TGTGCCAGCAGCCAAGATAACGGATTCGAGCAGTACTTC. Its protein is CASSQDNGFEQYF.

This clone was found once. The chain carries TRBV29-1 and TRBJ1-1; D gene ambiguous. Per germline, CDR1 SQVTM and CDR2 ANQGSEA. Trimming stripped 3 bases from V and 2 bases from J, with 7 bases between. The CDR3 spans 12 residues. DNA of the CDR3: TGCAGCGTTGATGAGGCCAACACTGAAGCTTTCTTT. Translating it yields CSVDEANTEAFF.

The chain carries TRBV27 and TRBJ1-6, with D hard to call. The germline gives CDR1 MNHEY, CDR2 SMNVEV (reference sequence). Trimming shortened V by 3 bases and J by 10 bases, and 7 bases separated the two germline ends. The length of the CDR3 is 12 residues. Here the CDR3 reads CASSFGLSPLHF. CDR3 nucleotide sequence: TGTGCCAGCAGTTTCGGACTCTCACCCCTCCACTTT.

The chain recombines TRBV5-1 with TRBJ1-1; D perhaps matches TRBD1 (5 bases). CDR1 is SGHRS and CDR2 is YFSETQ in the germline V gene. The length of the CDR3 is 18 residues. The V end was cut by 2 bases, the J end by 4 bases, with 24 bases between. This chain's CDR3 is CASSFAGGQGTWGTEAFF. The CDR3 bases are TGCGCCAGCAGCTTCGCGGGAGGGCAGGGCACTTGGGGCACTGAAGCTTTCTTT.

The genes are TRBV3-1 (or the pseudogene TRBV3-2) and TRBJ1-3; the match to TRBD1 covers 7 bases. Germline-derived CDR1 and CDR2 are LGHDT and YNNKEL (reference sequence). V was pared by 4 bases and J by 3 bases, with 3 bases of the junction left unmatched. The CDR3 has 14 amino acids. The CDR3 DNA sequence: TGTGCCAGCAGCCTTCAGGGGGTTGGAAACACCATATATTTT. This sequence encodes CASSLQGVGNTIYF.

This chain links TRBV24-1 with TRBJ2-1; 12 bases agree with TRBD2. The V gene end was trimmed by 7 bases and the J gene end by 6 bases; junction bases not matched to a gene: 9. CDR1 and CDR2 from the germline V gene are KGHDR and SFDVKD. The CDR3 contains 16 residues. The CDR3 bases are TGTGCCACCAGGGCTAGCGGGGGGGCCGGGTCCAATGAGCAGTTCTTC. Encoded protein: CATRASGGAGSNEQFF.

V and J are TRBV6-6 and TRBJ1-3; a weak D match, TRBD1 (5 bases). Germline V CDR1 and CDR2: MNHNY, SVGAGI (reference sequence). Between the trimmed V and J ends, which lost 5 bases and 4 bases, there was a span of 18 bases. The CDR3 length is 16 residues. As DNA, the CDR3 is TGTGCCAGCAGTGCTGCGGGACCCCTCGGAGGAAACACCATATATTTT. Its protein is CASSAAGPLGGNTIYF.

In nucleotides, the CDR3 is TGTGCCAGTAGTATAGAGATTACAGGGCGTCGAGGCTACACCTTC. It translates to CASSIEITGRRGYTF. The chain links TRBV19 to TRBJ1-2, with a possible D match to TRBD1 (6 bases). Germline CDR1 reads LNHDA; CDR2 reads SQIVND (reference sequence). CDR3 size: 15 residues. V lost 0 bases to trimming and J lost 8 bases, with 16 bases between them.

The chain carries TRBV10-3 and TRBJ1-2; TRBD1 agrees at 9 bases. V gave up 3 bases and J gave up 8 bases; unmatched junction bases: 7. Germline V gene sequence: CDR1 ENHRY, CDR2 SYGVKD. The CDR3 runs 14 residues. CDR3 coding DNA: TGTGCCATCAGTGAACAGGGGGCGACGGTCGGCTACACCTTC. This translates into CAISEQGATVGYTF.

The chain couples TRBV2 to TRBJ1-1; D uncertain. Trimming shortened V by 3 bases and J by 0 bases, and 8 bases separated the two germline ends. Looked up from germline, CDR1 is SNHLY and CDR2 is FYNNEI. CDR3 length: 14 amino acids. CDR3 sequence (DNA): TGTGCCAGCAGTGACCGACATTTGAACACTGAAGCTTTCTTT. Protein product: CASSDRHLNTEAFF.